These 10 T cell receptor beta chains share one sample of origin, sequenced in a study of blood T cell repertoires in COVID-19. Clones were read by immunoSEQ multiplex PCR, and TCRdb kept only the in-frame ones, dropping some. The data show about 170,000 clones, with approximately 89% seen just once and approximately 0.77% held by the top ten. The sample was PBMCs or T cells enriched from blood (not recorded which). The receptor set was obtained from a woman between 18 and 29 years old who had recovered from COVID-19.

This chain links TRBV19 with TRBJ2-7; TRBD2 matches at 9 bases. The CDR3 has 17 residues. Germline loops: CDR1 LNHDA, CDR2 SQIVND (reference sequence). J lost 6 bases, V lost 5 bases, and 17 bases had no gene match. The CDR3: CASSLPPLAGQNLEQYF. The CDR3 coding sequence is TGTGCCAGTAGTCTCCCGCCTCTAGCGGGGCAGAACCTCGAGCAGTACTTC.

The rearrangement links TRBV12-3 or TRBV12-4 to TRBJ1-2, with 7 bases fitting TRBD1. This CDR3 contains 12 residues. V was clipped by 2 bases and J by 8 bases; unmatched bases: 2. CDR3 protein: CASSLTGAGYTF. The CDR3 DNA reads as TGTGCCAGCAGTTTAACAGGGGCGGGCTACACCTTC.

The chain joins TRBV19 to TRBJ1-3; no clear D gene. Trimming left V 11 bases short and J 4 bases short, with 12 bases between. The CDR3 has 12 amino acids. Germline CDR1 reads LNHDA; CDR2 reads SQIVND (reference sequence). CDR3 region: CAAGVRGNTIYF. CDR3 sequence (DNA): TGTGCCGCCGGGGTGAGGGGAAACACCATATATTTT.

The chain links TRBV9 to TRBJ2-3; 7 bases are a match to TRBD1. V dropped 3 bases and J dropped 1; count of bases not matched to a gene: 5. The germline gives CDR1 SGDLS, CDR2 YYNGEE. The CDR3 consists of 15 residues. For the CDR3, the DNA is TGTGCCAGCAGCGCTACCCAGGGGGGCACAGATACGCAGTATTTT. As protein: CASSATQGGTDTQYF.

The table lists this clone with a few counts. The chain links TRBV6-4 to TRBJ2-3; the match to TRBD2 covers 7 bases. V was pared by 2 bases and J by 5 bases, with 10 bases of the junction left unmatched. Germline V gene lookup returns CDR1 MRHNA and CDR2 SNTAGT. CDR3 length: 16 residues. CDR3: CASSDVVGGSEDTQYF. CDR3 bases: TGTGCCAGCAGTGACGTGGTGGGCGGGAGTGAAGATACGCAGTATTTT.

The V gene is TRBV18, the J gene TRBJ1-3, with unresolved D. The V end lost 2 bases, the J end lost 5 bases, and 7 bases lay between the germline ends. This CDR3 comprises 13 residues. Germline CDR1 KGHSH, CDR2 LQKENI. The CDR3 DNA follows: TGTGCCAGCTCACCAGGGGAGAGAAACACCATATATTTT. Translated, it gives CASSPGERNTIYF.

The sample holds one count of this clone. V is TRBV27 and J is TRBJ1-1; TRBD1 agrees at 10 bases. Germline values: CDR1 MNHEY, CDR2 SMNVEV (reference sequence). The CDR3 covers 17 residues. Trimming removed 7 bases from V and 0 bases from J; junction bases left unmatched: 11. CDR3 nucleotide sequence: TGTGCCAGCAACCCTATCGGGACAGGGGCCCTGAACACTGAAGCTTTCTTT. Amino acids: CASNPIGTGALNTEAFF.

The chain has TRBV2 and TRBJ2-7, with 7 nucleotides matching TRBD2. V gave up 4 bases and J gave up 5 bases; unmatched junction bases: 8. Germline CDR1 reads SNHLY; CDR2 reads FYNNEI. The CDR3 spans 14 residues. CDR3 sequence: CASSVDGRHHEQYF. The DNA of the CDR3 is TGTGCCAGCAGTGTTGACGGGAGGCATCACGAGCAGTACTTC.

This clone was seen only once. This chain links TRBV27 with TRBJ2-5, with 8 bases that match TRBD2. The CDR3 consists of 19 residues. J gave up 2 bases and V 3 bases, and 17 bases lay outside the gene matches. Germline V lookup: CDR1 MNHEY, CDR2 SMNVEV (reference sequence). The DNA for the CDR3 is TGTGCCAGCAGTTTGGCCCGAACACAAAGCGGGAGACATCAAGAGACCCAGTACTTC. Residues: CASSLARTQSGRHQETQYF.

The chain combines TRBV2 with TRBJ2-7; D unclear. Trimming pared 6 bases from V and 0 bases from J, leaving 15 bases between. This CDR3 is built from 15 residues. Germline V gene sequence: CDR1 SNHLY, CDR2 FYNNEI. The CDR3 loop reads CASRPLSPSSYEQYF. The CDR3 DNA is TGTGCCAGCAGACCCCTAAGTCCAAGCTCCTACGAGCAGTACTTC.